Sequencing of this TCR beta chain was carried out in a study of T cell changes during pregnancy in multiple sclerosis. Germline V gene sequence: CDR1 MNHEY, CDR2 SMNVEV (reference sequence). V lost 4 bases to trimming and J lost 8 bases, with 13 bases between them. This CDR3 region has 13 residues. TCRdb's copy holds only in-frame clones and misses some; the assay was immunoSEQ multiplex PCR. The sample yields around 100,000 clones, 90% to 95% seen once. This sequence originates from a female donor with multiple sclerosis, enrolled in a pregnancy study. The material sequenced was peripheral blood, taken in the third trimester of pregnancy. The chain carries TRBV27 and TRBJ2-3; D perhaps matches TRBD2 (5 bases). Here the CDR3 DNA reads TGTGCCAGCAGTTCCTCCCTAGAGGGTACGCAGTATTTT. Its translation: CASSSSLEGTQYF.